This T cell receptor beta chain was documented in a study of blood T cell repertoires in COVID-19. Study in general: The origin of the acute and convalescent COVID-19 samples was the United States, Italy and Spain.

The CDR3 has 14 amino acids. Germline lookup yields CDR1 MDHEN and CDR2 SYDVKM. The V end was cut by 5 bases, the J end by 8 bases, with 18 bases between. As originally analysed: Amplification with reference gene primers provided the estimates of nucleated cell counts. Using immunoSEQ multiplex PCR, the repertoire was profiled, and TCRdb retains in-frame clones only, with some absent. The V and J calls and clone size come from that table; D and trimming were worked out from the DNA. The table records around 130,000 clones, about 82% of them present only once. Source material: peripheral blood. V usage is TRBV28 and J usage is TRBJ1-2; weak D call: TRBD1 (5 bases). The sequence was obtained from a man between 60 and 75 years old with active or convalescent COVID-19. In nucleotides, the CDR3 is TGTGCCAGCAGTACATACTCCGGGGGTGGAGGCTACACCTTC. It is translated as CASSTYSGGGGYTF.